This entry describes one TCR beta chain. Its specificity is not known. Germline values: CDR1 GTSNPN, CDR2 SVGIG (reference sequence). The CDR3 length is 14 residues. The V and J ends lost 3 bases and 0 bases respectively, with 12 bases between them. This sample is part of a study of T cell responses to AZD1222 COVID-19 vaccine. Study conclusions and caveats: Donors in the cohort were predominantly white British and more often female, and clonal diversity was possibly underestimated.

TCRdb's copy holds only in-frame clones and misses some; the assay was immunoSEQ multiplex PCR. Of 100,000 to 150,000 clones listed, 86% are singletons. The material was peripheral blood, obtained on day 0 of AZD1222 vaccination. The rearrangement uses TRBV30 and TRBJ2-7; D is perhaps TRBD2 (6 bases). The sequence derives from an adult in good health. The DNA for the CDR3 is TGTGCCTGGAGAAGGGCGGGGAGCTCCTACGAGCAGTACTTC. Encoded protein: CAWRRAGSSYEQYF.